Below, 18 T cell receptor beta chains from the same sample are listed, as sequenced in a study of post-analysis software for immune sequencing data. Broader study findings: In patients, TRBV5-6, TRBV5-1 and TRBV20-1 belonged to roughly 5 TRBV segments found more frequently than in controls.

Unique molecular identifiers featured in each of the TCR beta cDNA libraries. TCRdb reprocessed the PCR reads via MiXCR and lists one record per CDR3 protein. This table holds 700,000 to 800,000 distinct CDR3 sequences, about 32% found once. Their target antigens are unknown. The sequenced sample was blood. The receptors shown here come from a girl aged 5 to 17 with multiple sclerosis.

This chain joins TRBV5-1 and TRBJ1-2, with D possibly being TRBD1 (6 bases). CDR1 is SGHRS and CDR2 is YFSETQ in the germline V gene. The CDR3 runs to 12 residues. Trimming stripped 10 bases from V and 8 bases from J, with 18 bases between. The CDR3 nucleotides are TGCGCCTCTACGCTTGGCGGGGGCGGCTACACCTTC. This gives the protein CASTLGGGGYTF.

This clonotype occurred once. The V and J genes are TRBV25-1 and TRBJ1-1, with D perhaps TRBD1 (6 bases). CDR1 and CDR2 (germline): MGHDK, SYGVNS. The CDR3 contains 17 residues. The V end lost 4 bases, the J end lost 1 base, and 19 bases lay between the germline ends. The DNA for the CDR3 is TGTGCCAGCAGTGCCACAGGGTTATCCCCCGAGAACACTGAAGCTTTCTTT. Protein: CASSATGLSPENTEAFF.

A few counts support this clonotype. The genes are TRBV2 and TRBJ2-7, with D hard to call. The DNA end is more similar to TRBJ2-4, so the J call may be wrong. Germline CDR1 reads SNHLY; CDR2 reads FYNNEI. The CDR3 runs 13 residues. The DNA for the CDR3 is TGTGCCAGCAGTGCCGGCCGCGGCGGCATTCAGTACTTC. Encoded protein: CASSAGRGGIQYF.

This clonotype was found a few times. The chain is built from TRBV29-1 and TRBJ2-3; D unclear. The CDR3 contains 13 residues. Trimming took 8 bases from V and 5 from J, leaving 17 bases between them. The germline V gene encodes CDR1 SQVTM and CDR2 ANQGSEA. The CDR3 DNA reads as TGCAGCTCCGATCTTGACCTGGGAGATACGCAGTATTTT. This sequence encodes CSSDLDLGDTQYF.

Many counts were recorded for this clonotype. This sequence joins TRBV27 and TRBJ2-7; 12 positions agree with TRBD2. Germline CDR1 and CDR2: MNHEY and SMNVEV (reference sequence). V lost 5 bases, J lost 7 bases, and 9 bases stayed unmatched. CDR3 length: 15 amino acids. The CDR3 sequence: CASSRRLAGVSEQYF. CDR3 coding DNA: TGTGCCAGCAGTCGCCGACTAGCGGGAGTTAGTGAGCAGTACTTC.

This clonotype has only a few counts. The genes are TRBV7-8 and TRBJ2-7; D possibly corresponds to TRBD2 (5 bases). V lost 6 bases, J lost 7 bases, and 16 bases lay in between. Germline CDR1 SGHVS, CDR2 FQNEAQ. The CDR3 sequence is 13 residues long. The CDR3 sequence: CASRPIDWREQYF. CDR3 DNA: TGTGCCAGCAGGCCTATTGACTGGAGGGAGCAGTACTTC.

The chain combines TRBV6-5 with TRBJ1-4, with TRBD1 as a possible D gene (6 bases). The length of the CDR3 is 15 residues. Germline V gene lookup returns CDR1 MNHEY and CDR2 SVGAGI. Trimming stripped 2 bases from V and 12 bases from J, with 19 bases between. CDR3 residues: CASSYGRQGLRELFF. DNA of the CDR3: TGTGCCAGCAGTTACGGGAGGCAGGGGCTCCGTGAACTGTTTTTT.

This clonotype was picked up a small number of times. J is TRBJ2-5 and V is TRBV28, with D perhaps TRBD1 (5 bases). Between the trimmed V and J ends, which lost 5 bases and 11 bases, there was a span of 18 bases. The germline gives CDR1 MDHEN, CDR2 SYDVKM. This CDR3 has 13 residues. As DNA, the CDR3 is TGTGCCAGCAGTCTCACCGACAGAAACCAGCAGTACTTC. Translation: CASSLTDRNQQYF.

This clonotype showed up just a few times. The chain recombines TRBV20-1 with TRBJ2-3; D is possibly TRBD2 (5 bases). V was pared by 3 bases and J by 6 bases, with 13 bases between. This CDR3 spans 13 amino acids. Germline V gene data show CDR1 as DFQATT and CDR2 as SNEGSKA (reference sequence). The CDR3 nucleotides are TGCAGTGCTAGTCGTCTAGCTACGGATACGCAGTATTTT. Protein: CSASRLATDTQYF.

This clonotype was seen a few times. In nucleotides, the CDR3 is TGTGCCAGCAACGGACCGGGACGTATTAATGAAAAACTGTTTTTT. It codes for CASNGPGRINEKLFF. The chain has TRBV28 and TRBJ1-4; a weak D match, TRBD1 (5 bases). Germline V gives CDR1 MDHEN, CDR2 SYDVKM. CDR3 length equals 15 residues. V lost 7 bases to trimming and J lost 4 bases, with 16 bases between them.

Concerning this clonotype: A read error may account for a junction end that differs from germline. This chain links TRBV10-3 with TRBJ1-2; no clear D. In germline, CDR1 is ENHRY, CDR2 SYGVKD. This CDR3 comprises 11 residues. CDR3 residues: CAIGEPEGYTF. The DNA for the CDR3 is TGTGCCATCGGTGAGCCGGAGGGCTACACCTTC.

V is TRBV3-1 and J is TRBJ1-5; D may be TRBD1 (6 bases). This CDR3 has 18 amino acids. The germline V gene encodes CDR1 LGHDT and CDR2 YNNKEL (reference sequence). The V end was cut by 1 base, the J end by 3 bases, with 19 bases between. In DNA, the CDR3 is TGTGCCAGCAGCCAAGGGGGGGACATCCACCATCTCAATCAGCCCCAGCATTTT. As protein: CASSQGGDIHHLNQPQHF.

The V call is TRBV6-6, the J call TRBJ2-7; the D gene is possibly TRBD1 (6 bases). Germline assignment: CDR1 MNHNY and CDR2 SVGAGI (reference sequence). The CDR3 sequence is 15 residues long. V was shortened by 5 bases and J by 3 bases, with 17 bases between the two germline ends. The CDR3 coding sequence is TGTGCCAGCAGTCCCACCGACAGGCCGAACTACGAGCAGTACTTC. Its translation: CASSPTDRPNYEQYF.

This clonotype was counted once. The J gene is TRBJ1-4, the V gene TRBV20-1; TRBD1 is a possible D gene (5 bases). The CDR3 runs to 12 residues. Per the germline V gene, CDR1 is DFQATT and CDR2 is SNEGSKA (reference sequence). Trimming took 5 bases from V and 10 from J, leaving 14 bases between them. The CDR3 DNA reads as TGCAGTGCTCCGCCCCCCGGGGGAAAACTGTTTTTT. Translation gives CSAPPPGGKLFF.

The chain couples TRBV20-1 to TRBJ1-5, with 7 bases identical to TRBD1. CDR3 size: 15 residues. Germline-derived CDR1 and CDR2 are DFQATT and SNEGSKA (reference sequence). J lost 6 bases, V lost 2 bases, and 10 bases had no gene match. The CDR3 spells CSARSRQGGGQPQHF. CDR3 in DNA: TGCAGTGCTAGAAGCCGGCAGGGGGGGGGTCAGCCCCAGCATTTT.

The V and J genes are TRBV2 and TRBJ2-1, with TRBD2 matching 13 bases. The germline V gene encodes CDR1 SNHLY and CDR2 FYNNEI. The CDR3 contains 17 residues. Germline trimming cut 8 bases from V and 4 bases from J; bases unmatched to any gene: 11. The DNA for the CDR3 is TGTGCCAGCGCCGGGACTAGCGGGGTCATAGGGTACAATGAGCAGTTCTTC. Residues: CASAGTSGVIGYNEQFF.

The CDR3 DNA reads TGCAGTGCTAGAGATTCAGGGCGAGGGAACATTCAGTACTTC. It encodes CSARDSGRGNIQYF. The V and J genes are TRBV20-1 and TRBJ2-4; D tentatively reads TRBD1 or TRBD2 (5 bases each). The CDR3 totals 14 residues. The germline gives CDR1 DFQATT, CDR2 SNEGSKA (reference sequence). V was shortened by 0 bases and J by 7 bases, with 13 bases between the two germline ends.

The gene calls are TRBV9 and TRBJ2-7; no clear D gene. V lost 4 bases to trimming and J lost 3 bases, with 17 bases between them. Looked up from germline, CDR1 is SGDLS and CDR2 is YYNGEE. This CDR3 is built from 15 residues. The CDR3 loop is CASSPDGLAGYEQYF. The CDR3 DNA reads TGTGCCAGCAGCCCCGATGGGCTGGCCGGCTACGAGCAGTACTTC.